The T cell receptor (beta chain) under discussion was sequenced for a study of low-dose radiotherapy and immunotherapy resistance in tumors. This clonotype was detected many times. V was pared by 5 bases and J by 3 bases, with 14 bases between. From germline, CDR1 is SGHTA and CDR2 FQGNSA. The CDR3 covers 15 residues. First-strand cDNA used TRAV- and TRBV-specific primers, covering alpha and beta chains. Amplification, which lasted around 22 PCR cycles, used a constant-region primer and V-primer adapter to amplify TCRs. Using its own MiXCR run on the reads, TCRdb lists one record per CDR3 protein. This table holds tens of thousands of distinct CDR3 sequences, 15% to 20% found once. The sample's time point: before trial treatment.

The source of this sequence is a male donor with prostate cancer. The chain combines TRBV7-2 with TRBJ1-5; D possibly corresponds to TRBD1 (5 bases). Source: PBMCs, taken before treatment. CDR3 sequence: CASSPGRQHNQPQHF. The CDR3 nucleotides are TGTGCCAGCAGCCCTGGGCGACAGCACAATCAGCCCCAGCATTTT.